This T cell receptor beta chain came from a study of T cell repertoires in cytomegalovirus infection. In germline, CDR1 is SEHNR, CDR2 FQNEAQ (reference sequence). CDR3 length: 14 residues. Trimming took off 6 bases at V and 5 bases at J, with 16 bases between the two ends. TCRdb re-analysed the reads in MiXCR, keeping a single row per CDR3 protein. This sample carries roughly 600,000 distinct CDR3 sequences, around 24% of them seen once, and the ten largest clones take approximately 8.2%. This clonotype was detected many times. Sequenced input: CD8+ T cells from PBMCs. The sequence was obtained from a human donor in good health (CMV status not recorded). Some clones in this sample may be carry-over from other donors' samples. The J gene is TRBJ2-5, the V gene TRBV7-9, with D perhaps matching TRBD2 (6 bases). The DNA of the CDR3 is TGTGCCAGCAGTCCCAGCGGGCTCTTGGAGACCCAGTACTTC. Translated, it gives CASSPSGLLETQYF.